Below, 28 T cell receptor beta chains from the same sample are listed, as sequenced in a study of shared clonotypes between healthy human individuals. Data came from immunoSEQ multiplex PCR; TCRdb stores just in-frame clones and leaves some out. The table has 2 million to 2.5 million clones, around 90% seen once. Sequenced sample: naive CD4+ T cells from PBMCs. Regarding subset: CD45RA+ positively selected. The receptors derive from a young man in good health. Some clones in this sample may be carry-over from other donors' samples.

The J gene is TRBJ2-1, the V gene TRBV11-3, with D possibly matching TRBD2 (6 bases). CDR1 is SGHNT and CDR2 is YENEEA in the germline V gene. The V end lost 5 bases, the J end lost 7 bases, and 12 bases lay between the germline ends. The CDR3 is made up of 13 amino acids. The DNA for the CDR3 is TGTGCCAGCAGCCCTGGACTACATAATGAGCAGTTCTTC. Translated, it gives CASSPGLHNEQFF.

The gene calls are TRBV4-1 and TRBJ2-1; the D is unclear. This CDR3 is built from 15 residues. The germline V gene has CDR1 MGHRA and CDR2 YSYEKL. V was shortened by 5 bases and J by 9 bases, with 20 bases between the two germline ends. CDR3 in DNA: TGCGCCAGCAGCTCTTATAAGACCCAAGTAGGTGAGCAGTTCTTC. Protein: CASSSYKTQVGEQFF.

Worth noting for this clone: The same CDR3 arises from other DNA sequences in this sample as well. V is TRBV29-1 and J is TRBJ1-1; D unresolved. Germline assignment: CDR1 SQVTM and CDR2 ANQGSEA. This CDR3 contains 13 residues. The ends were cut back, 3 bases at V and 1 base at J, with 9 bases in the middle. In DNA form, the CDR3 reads TGCAGCGTTGAGGGGAGACAGAACACTGAAGCTTTCTTT. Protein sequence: CSVEGRQNTEAFF.

The DNA of the CDR3 is TGTGCCAGCAGACTTGCTTCGGACAGGGGGTTGGATACGCAGTATTTT. This codes for CASRLASDRGLDTQYF. The V and J genes are TRBV27 and TRBJ2-3; 10 nucleotides match TRBD1. V shed 6 bases and J 6 bases; nucleotides not matched to a gene: 12. CDR3 size: 16 residues. Germline values: CDR1 MNHEY, CDR2 SMNVEV (reference sequence).

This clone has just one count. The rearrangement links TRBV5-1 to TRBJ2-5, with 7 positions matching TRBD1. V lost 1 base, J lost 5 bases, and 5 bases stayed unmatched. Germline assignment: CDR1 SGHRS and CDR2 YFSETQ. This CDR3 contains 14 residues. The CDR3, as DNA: TGCGCCAGCAGCTTGCAGGGGGAGAGGGAGACCCAGTACTTC. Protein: CASSLQGERETQYF.

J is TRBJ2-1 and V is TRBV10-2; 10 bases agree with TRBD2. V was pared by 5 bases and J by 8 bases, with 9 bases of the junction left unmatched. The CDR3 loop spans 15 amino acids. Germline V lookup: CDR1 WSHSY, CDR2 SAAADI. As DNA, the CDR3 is TGCGCCAGCAGTTTGCTAGCGGGAGTCAACTATGAGCAGTTCTTC. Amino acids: CASSLLAGVNYEQFF.

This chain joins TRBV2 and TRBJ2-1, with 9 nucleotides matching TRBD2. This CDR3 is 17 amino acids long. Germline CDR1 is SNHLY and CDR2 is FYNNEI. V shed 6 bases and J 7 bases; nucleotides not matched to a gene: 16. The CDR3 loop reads CASRLPGRSSGRNEQFF. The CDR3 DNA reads TGTGCCAGCAGGCTACCGGGAAGGAGTAGCGGGAGAAATGAGCAGTTCTTC.

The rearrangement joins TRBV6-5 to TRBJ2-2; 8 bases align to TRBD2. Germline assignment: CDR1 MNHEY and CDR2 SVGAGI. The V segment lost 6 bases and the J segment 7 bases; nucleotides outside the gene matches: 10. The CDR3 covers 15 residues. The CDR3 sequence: CASRVAGGPGGELFF. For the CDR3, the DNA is TGTGCCAGCAGAGTGGCGGGAGGCCCCGGCGGGGAGCTGTTTTTT.

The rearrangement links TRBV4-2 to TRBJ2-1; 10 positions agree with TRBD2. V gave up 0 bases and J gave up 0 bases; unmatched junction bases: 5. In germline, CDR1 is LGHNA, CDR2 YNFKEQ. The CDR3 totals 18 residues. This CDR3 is CASSQDWTSGNSYNEQFF. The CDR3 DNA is TGTGCCAGCAGCCAAGACTGGACTAGCGGCAACTCCTACAATGAGCAGTTCTTC.

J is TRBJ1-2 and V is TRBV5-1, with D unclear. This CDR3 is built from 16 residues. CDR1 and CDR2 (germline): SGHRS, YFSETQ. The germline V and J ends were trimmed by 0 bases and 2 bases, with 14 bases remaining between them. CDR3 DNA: TGCGCCAGCAGCTTGGCTTCCGGGTCTGGAAACTATGGCTACACCTTC. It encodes CASSLASGSGNYGYTF.

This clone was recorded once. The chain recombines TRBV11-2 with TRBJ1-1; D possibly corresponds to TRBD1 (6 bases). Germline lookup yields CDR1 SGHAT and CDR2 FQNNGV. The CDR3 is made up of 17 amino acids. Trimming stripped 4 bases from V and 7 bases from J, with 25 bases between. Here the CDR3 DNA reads TGTGCCAGCAGCTCCCCTACCTCATCTAGGGGGGCAGGTGAAGCTTTCTTT. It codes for CASSSPTSSRGAGEAFF.

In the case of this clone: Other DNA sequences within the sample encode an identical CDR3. The CDR3 nucleotides are TGTGCCAGCAGTCCTGGGGGGGCAACTAATGAAAAACTGTTTTTT. Protein product: CASSPGGATNEKLFF. The gene calls are TRBV6-5 and TRBJ1-4; a weak D match, TRBD1 (5 bases). Per germline, CDR1 MNHEY and CDR2 SVGAGI. The CDR3 has 15 residues. Trimming took 5 bases from V and 0 from J, leaving 10 bases between them.

DNA for the CDR3: TGTGCCAGCAGCTTACTCCGGTCCCCAGGGGCAAACACAGATACGCAGTATTTT. Translating gives CASSLLRSPGANTDTQYF. This chain uses TRBV7-9 with TRBJ2-3; a weak D match, TRBD1 (6 bases). The CDR3 spans 18 residues. The V gene lost 2 bases and the J gene lost 2 bases, with 20 bases spanning the gap. From germline, CDR1 is SEHNR and CDR2 FQNEAQ (reference sequence). The complete variable domain, with remaining parts taken from reference TRBV7-9 and TRBJ2-3, reads DTGVSQNPRHKITKRGQNVTFRCDPISEHNRLYWYRQTLGQGPEFLTYFQNEAQLEKSRLLSDRFSAERPKGSFSTLEIQRTEQGDSAMYLCASSLLRSPGANTDTQYFGPGTRLTVL.

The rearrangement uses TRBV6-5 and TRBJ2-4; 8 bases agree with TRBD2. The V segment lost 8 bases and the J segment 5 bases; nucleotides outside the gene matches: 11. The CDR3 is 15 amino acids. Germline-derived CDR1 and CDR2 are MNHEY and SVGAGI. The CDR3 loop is CASAGGGLGENIQYF. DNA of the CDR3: TGTGCCAGCGCCGGCGGGGGGCTCGGGGAAAACATTCAGTACTTC.

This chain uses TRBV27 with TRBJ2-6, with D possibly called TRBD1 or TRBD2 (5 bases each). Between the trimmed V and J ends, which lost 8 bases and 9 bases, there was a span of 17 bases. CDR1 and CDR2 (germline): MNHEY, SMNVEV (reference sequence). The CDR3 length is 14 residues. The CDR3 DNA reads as TGTGCCAGCCAGGGTTGGGATGGACTCAACGTCCTGACTTTC. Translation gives CASQGWDGLNVLTF. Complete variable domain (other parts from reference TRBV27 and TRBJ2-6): EAQVTQNPRYLITVTGKKLTVTCSQNMNHEYMSWYRQDPGLGLRQIYYSMNVEVTDKGDVPEGYKVSRKEKRNFPLILESPSPNQTSLYFCASQGWDGLNVLTFGAGSRLTVL.

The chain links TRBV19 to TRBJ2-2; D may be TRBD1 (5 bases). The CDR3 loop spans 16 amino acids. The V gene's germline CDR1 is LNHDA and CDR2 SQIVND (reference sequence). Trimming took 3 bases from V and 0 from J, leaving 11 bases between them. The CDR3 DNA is TGTGCCAGTAGTATTCAGTCCAGGGCGAACACCGGGGAGCTGTTTTTT. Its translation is CASSIQSRANTGELFF.

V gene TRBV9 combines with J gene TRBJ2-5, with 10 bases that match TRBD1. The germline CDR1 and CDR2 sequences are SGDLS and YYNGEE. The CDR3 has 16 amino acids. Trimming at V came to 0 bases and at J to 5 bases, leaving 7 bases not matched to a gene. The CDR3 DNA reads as TGTGCCAGCAGCGTAGCGTATGGACAGGGGGTGGAGACCCAGTACTTC. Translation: CASSVAYGQGVETQYF.

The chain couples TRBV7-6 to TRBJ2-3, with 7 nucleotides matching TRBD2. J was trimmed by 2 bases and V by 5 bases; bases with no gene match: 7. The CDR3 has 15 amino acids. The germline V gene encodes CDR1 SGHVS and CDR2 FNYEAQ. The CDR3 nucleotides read TGTGCCAGCAGCATAAAGCGGGGCTACACAGATACGCAGTATTTT. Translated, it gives CASSIKRGYTDTQYF.

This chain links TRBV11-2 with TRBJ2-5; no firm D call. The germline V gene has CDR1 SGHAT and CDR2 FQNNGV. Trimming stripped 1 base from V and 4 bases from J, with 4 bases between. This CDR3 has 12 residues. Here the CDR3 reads CASSLGSETQYF. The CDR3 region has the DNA TGTGCCAGCAGCTTAGGGTCAGAGACCCAGTACTTC.

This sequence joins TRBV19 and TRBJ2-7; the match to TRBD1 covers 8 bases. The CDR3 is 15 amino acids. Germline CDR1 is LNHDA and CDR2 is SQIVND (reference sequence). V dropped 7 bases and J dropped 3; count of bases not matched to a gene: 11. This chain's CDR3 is CASKLTGTGSYEQYF. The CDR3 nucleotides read TGTGCCAGTAAACTAACCGGGACAGGAAGCTACGAGCAGTACTTC.

CDR3 sequence (DNA): TGTGCCAGCAGTTTCCTTAGAGCAGGAACAACAGATAAAGGGACTAGCGGCAATATCTACGAGCAGTACTTC. Its protein product is CASSFLRAGTTDKGTSGNIYEQYF. The chain links TRBV28 to TRBJ2-7; 11 positions match TRBD2. CDR1 is MDHEN, CDR2 SYDVKM, per germline. V gave up 3 bases and J gave up 3 bases; unmatched junction bases: 31. CDR3 length: 24 amino acids.

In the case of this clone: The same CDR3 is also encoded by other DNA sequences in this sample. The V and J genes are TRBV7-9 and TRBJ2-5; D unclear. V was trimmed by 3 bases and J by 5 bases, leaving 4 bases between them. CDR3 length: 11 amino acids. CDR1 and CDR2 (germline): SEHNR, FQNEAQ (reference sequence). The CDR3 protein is CASSLWETQYF. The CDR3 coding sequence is TGTGCCAGCAGCTTGTGGGAGACCCAGTACTTC.

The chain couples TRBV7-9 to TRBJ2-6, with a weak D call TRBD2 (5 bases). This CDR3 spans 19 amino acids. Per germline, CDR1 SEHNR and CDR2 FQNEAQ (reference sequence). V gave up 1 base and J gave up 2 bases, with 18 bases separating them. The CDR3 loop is CASSLDKGFMGAGANVLTF. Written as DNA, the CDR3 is TGTGCCAGCAGCTTAGATAAGGGCTTTATGGGAGCTGGGGCCAACGTCCTGACTTTC. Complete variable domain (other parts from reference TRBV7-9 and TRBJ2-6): DTGVSQNPRHKITKRGQNVTFRCDPISEHNRLYWYRQTLGQGPEFLTYFQNEAQLEKSRLLSDRFSAERPKGSFSTLEIQRTEQGDSAMYLCASSLDKGFMGAGANVLTFGAGSRLTVL.

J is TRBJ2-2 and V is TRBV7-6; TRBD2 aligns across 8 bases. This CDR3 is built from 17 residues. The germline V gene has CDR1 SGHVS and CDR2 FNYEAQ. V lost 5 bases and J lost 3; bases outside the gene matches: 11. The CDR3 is CASSPAGGAGYTGELFF. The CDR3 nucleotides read TGTGCCAGCAGCCCAGCCGGGGGGGCTGGTTACACCGGGGAGCTGTTTTTT.

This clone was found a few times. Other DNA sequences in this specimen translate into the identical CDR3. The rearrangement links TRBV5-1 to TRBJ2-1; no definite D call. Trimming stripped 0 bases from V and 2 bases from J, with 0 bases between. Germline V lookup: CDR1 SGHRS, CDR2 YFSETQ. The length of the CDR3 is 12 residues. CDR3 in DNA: TGCGCCAGCAGCTTGGCCTACAATGAGCAGTTCTTC. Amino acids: CASSLAYNEQFF.

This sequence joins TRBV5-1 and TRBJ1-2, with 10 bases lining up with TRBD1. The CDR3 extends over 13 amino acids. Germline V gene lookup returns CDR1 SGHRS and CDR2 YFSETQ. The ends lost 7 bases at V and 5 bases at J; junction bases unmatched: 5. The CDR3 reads CASRRDRGYGYTF. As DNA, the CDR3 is TGCGCCAGCCGCCGGGACAGGGGATATGGCTACACCTTC.

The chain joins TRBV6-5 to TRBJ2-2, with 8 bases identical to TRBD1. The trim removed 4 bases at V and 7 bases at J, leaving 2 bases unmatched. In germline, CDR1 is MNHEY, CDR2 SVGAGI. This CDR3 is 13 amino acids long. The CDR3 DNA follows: TGTGCCAGCAGTTGGGGACAGGTCGGGGAGCTGTTTTTT. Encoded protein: CASSWGQVGELFF.

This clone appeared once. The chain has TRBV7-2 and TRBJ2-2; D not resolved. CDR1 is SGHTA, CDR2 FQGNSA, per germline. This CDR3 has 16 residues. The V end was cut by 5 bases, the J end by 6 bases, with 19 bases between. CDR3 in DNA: TGTGCCAGCAGCGTAAGGGTCCCCTCGGTAGCCGGGGAGCTGTTTTTT. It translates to CASSVRVPSVAGELFF. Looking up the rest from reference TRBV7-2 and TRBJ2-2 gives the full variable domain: GAGVSQSPSNKVTEKGKDVELRCDPISGHTALYWYRQSLGQGLEFLIYFQGNSAPDKSGLPSDRFSAERTGGSVSTLTIQRTQQEDSAVYLCASSVRVPSVAGELFFGEGSRLTVL.